This T cell receptor (beta chain) was captured in a study of T cells in Graves' hyperthyroidism and ophthalmopathy. RNA transcripts provided the source from which TCR beta CDR3 regions were amplified. HTBI primers were used for first-round RT-PCR of the TCR CDR3. A single record per CDR3 protein comes from TCRdb applying MiXCR to the multiplex PCR reads. Of approximately 590,000 distinct CDR3 sequences listed, around 46% are singletons. In the case of this clonotype: Its specificity is unknown.

Trimming cost V 2 bases and J 0 bases, with 6 bases left between them. Germline lookup yields CDR1 SGHRS and CDR2 YFSETQ. The CDR3 covers 14 residues. Points from the study as a whole: Also found in blood were most expanded thyroid clonotypes above 0.001.

The receptor was isolated from a woman under 30 with Graves' hyperthyroidism. This chain joins TRBV5-1 and TRBJ1-3; D gene uncertain. Source material: peripheral blood or thyroid tissue (not recorded which). CDR3: CASSFAASGNTIYF. In DNA, the CDR3 is TGCGCCAGCAGCTTTGCGGCCTCTGGAAACACCATATATTTT. Looking up the rest from reference TRBV5-1 and TRBJ1-3 gives the full variable domain: KAGVTQTPRYLIKTRGQQVTLSCSPISGHRSVSWYQQTPGQGLQFLFEYFSETQRNKGNFPGRFSGRQFSNSRSEMNVSTLELGDSALYLCASSFAASGNTIYFGEGSWLTVV.